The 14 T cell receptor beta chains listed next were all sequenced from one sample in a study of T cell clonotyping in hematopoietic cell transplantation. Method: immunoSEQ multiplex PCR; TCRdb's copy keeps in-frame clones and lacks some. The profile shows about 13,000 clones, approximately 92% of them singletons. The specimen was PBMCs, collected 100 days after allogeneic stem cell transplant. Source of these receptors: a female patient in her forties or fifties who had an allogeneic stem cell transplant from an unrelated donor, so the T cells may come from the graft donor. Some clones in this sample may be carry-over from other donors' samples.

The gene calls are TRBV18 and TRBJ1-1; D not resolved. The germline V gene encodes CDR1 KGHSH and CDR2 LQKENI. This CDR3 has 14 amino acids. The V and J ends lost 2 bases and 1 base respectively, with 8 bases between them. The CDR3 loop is CASSPVPPNTEAFF. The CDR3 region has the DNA TGTGCCAGCTCACCAGTACCACCGAACACTGAAGCTTTCTTT.

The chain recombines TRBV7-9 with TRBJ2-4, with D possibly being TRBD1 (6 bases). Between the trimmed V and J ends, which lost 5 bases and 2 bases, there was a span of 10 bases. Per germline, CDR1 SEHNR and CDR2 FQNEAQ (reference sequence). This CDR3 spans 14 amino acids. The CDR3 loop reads CASSPWDTKNIQYF. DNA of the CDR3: TGTGCCAGCAGCCCCTGGGACACCAAAAACATTCAGTACTTC.

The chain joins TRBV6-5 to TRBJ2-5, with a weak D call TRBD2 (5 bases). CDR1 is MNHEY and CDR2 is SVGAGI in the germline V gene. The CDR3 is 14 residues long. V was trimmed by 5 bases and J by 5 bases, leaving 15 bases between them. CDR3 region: CASSPLHRRETQYF. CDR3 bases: TGTGCCAGCAGTCCATTACATAGGAGGGAGACCCAGTACTTC.

The CDR3 nucleotides read TGTGCCAGCAGCCCCGGGACAGGGGGCTGGGATGGCTACACCTTC. It is translated as CASSPGTGGWDGYTF. V gene TRBV7-2 combines with J gene TRBJ1-2; 12 nucleotides align to TRBD1. J was trimmed by 6 bases and V by 5 bases; bases with no gene match: 7. CDR1 and CDR2 (germline): SGHTA, FQGNSA. The CDR3 is 15 residues long.

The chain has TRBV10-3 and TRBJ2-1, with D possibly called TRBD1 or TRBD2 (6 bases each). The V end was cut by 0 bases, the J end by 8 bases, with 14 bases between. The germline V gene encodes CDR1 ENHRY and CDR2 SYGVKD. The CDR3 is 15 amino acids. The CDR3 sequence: CAISESTGAGDEQFF. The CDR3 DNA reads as TGTGCCATCAGTGAGTCGACGGGGGCCGGGGATGAGCAGTTCTTC.

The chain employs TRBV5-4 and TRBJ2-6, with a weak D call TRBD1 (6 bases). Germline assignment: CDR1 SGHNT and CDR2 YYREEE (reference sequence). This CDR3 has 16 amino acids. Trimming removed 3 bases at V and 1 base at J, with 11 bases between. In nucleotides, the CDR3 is TGTGCCAGCAGCTCTTTACAGGGTTCTGGGGCCAACGTCCTGACTTTC. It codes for CASSSLQGSGANVLTF.

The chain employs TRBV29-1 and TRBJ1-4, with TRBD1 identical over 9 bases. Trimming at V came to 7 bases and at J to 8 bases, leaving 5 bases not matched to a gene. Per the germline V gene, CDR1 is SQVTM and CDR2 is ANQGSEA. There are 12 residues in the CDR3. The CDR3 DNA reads TGCAGCGCGACAGGGGGGTTGGAAAAACTGTTTTTT. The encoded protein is CSATGGLEKLFF. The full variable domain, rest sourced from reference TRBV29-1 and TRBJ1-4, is SAVISQKPSRDICQRGTSLTIQCQVDSQVTMMFWYRQQPGQSLTLIATANQGSEATYESGFVIDKFPISRPNLTFSTLTVSNMSPEDSSIYLCSATGGLEKLFFGSGTQLSVL.

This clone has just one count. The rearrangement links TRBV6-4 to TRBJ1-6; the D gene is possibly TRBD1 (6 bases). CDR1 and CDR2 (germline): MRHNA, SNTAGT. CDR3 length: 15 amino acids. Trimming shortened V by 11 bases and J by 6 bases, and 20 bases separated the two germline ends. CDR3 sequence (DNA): TGTGCCGAGGAGGTCGTGGGACATCCTAATTCACCCCTCCACTTT. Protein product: CAEEVVGHPNSPLHF.

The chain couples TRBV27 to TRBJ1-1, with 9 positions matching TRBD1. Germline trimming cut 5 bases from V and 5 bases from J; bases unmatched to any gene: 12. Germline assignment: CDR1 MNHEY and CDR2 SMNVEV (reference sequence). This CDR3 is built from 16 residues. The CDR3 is CASSTNRGRGGTEAFF. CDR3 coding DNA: TGTGCCAGCAGTACGAACAGGGGGCGAGGAGGGACTGAAGCTTTCTTT.

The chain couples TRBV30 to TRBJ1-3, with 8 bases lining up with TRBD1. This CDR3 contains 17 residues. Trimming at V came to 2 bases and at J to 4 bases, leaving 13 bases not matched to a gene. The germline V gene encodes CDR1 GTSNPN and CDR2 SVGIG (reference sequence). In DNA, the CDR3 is TGTGCCTGGAGTAAGGCAGGGGGCGCTTTTCCCGGAAACACCATATATTTT. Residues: CAWSKAGGAFPGNTIYF. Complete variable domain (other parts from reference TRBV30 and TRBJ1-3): SQTIHQWPATLVQPVGSPLSLECTVEGTSNPNLYWYRQAAGRGLQLLFYSVGIGQISSEVPQNLSASRPQDRQFILSSKKLLLSDSGFYLCAWSKAGGAFPGNTIYFGEGSWLTVV.

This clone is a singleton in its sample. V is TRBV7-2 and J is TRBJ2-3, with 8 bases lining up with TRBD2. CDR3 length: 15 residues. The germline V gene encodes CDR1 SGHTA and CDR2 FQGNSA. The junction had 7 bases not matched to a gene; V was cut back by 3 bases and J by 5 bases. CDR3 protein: CASSFRRGEEDTQYF. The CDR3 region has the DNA TGTGCCAGCAGCTTCAGGCGGGGGGAGGAAGATACGCAGTATTTT. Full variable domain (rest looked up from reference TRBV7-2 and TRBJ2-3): GAGVSQSPSNKVTEKGKDVELRCDPISGHTALYWYRQSLGQGLEFLIYFQGNSAPDKSGLPSDRFSAERTGGSVSTLTIQRTQQEDSAVYLCASSFRRGEEDTQYFGPGTRLTVL.

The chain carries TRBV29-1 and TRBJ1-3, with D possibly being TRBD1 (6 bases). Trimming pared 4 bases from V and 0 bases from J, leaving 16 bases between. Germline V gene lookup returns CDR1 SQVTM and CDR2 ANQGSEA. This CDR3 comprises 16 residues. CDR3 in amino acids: CSVGGAGGHSGNTIYF. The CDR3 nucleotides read TGCAGCGTTGGGGGGGCAGGCGGACACTCTGGAAACACCATATATTTT.

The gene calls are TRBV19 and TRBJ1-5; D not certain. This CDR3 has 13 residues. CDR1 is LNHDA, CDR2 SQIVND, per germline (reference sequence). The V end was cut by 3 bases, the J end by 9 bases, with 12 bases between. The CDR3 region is CASSMGAGMPQHF. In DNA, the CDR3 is TGTGCCAGTAGTATGGGCGCAGGCATGCCCCAGCATTTT.

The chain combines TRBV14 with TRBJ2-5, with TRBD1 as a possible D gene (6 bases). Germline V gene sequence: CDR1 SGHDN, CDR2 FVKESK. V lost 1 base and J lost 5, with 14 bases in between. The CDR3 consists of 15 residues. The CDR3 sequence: CASSQGSGGTETQYF. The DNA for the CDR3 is TGTGCCAGCAGCCAAGGGTCTGGGGGCACGGAGACCCAGTACTTC.